This entry features one TCR beta chain sequence. What it binds is unknown. V gave up 2 bases and J gave up 4 bases, with 14 bases separating them. Germline lookup yields CDR1 ENHRY and CDR2 SYGVKD. The CDR3 contains 15 residues. Described treatment: roughly nine-day PBMC culture with coronavirus spike peptide pools or control peptides (ViraFEST assay). According to the study, CD4+ T cells from the unexposed donor were gathered ahead of the COVID-19 pandemic (2011-2018). Cultured CD4+ T cell DNA underwent sequencing with the Oncomine TCR Beta short-read assay. TCRdb called the PCR reads again in MiXCR, with one record for every CDR3 protein. The sample shows about 6,600 distinct CDR3 sequences, 29% of them seen only once. The sample belongs to a study of vaccination and CD4 T cells after COVID-19. Overall study context: For post-vaccine samples, collection took place a median roughly 72 days after dose two, ranging from 14 to 241.

Study results and caveats: Median SARS-CoV-2-reactive clonotype numbers rose nonsignificantly, about 21 to 38.

The receptor was isolated from a human donor in good health. The rearrangement joins TRBV10-3 to TRBJ1-1; perhaps TRBD1 as D (6 bases). What was sequenced was CD4+ T cells from blood, cultured in vitro. CDR3 DNA sequence: TGTGCCATCAGTGAGACGGGGGGCGCATTCACTGAAGCTTTCTTT. It is translated as CAISETGGAFTEAFF.